The 15 T cell receptor beta chains given below trace back to one sample, sequenced in a study of post-analysis software for immune sequencing data. Study outcomes and limitations: Relative to controls, patients had 5 or 6 TRBV segments at higher frequency, with TRBV5-6, TRBV5-1 and TRBV20-1 among these.

TCR beta libraries were prepared from cDNA with unique molecular identifiers. From the PCR reads, TCRdb called clonotypes with MiXCR, one entry per CDR3 protein. The sample gives some 690,000 distinct CDR3 sequences, 30% of which show up once; under 0.7% is in the top ten. These TCRs' antigens remain unknown. The sequenced material came from blood. Receptor source: a girl aged 10 to 17 with multiple sclerosis.

This clonotype was seen only a few times. The gene calls are TRBV28 and TRBJ1-2; TRBD1 is a possible D gene (6 bases). The CDR3 sequence is 14 residues long. Trimming removed 5 bases from V and 0 bases from J, with 10 bases in between. Germline loops: CDR1 MDHEN, CDR2 SYDVKM. CDR3 sequence (DNA): TGTGCCAGCAGTGGGGCAGGGGCTAACTATGGCTACACCTTC. This gives the protein CASSGAGANYGYTF.

This chain joins TRBV15 and TRBJ1-5; 10 nucleotides line up with TRBD1. CDR1 is LNHNV and CDR2 is YYDKDF in the germline V gene (reference sequence). The length of the CDR3 is 15 residues. V lost 5 bases and J lost 3; bases outside the gene matches: 4. Here the CDR3 DNA reads TGTGCCACCAGCGGGGACAGGGGCCCCAATCAGCCCCAGCATTTT. Encoded protein: CATSGDRGPNQPQHF.

V is TRBV27 and J is TRBJ1-3, with D hard to call. Germline loops: CDR1 MNHEY, CDR2 SMNVEV (reference sequence). The CDR3 length is 13 residues. Trimming took off 6 bases at V and 0 bases at J, with 6 bases between the two ends. CDR3 protein: CASSSDSGNTIYF. DNA for the CDR3: TGTGCCAGCAGCTCCGACTCTGGAAACACCATATATTTT.

Regarding this clonotype: This may come from a read error, since a much larger clone is one base off. This chain uses TRBV6-1 with TRBJ2-3; possible D gene TRBD2, 6 bases. The length of the CDR3 is 18 residues. Trimming pared 7 bases from V and 0 bases from J, leaving 23 bases between. Germline-derived CDR1 and CDR2 are MNHNS and SASEGT. CDR3 protein: CASTPKQGAGSSTDTQYF. The CDR3 region has the DNA TGTGCCAGCACACCAAAGCAGGGAGCGGGTTCTAGCACAGATACGCAGTATTTT.

The sample holds one count of this clonotype. The V call is TRBV4-1, the J call TRBJ2-2; 10 positions match TRBD1. Unmatched junction bases numbered 4, after V lost 8 bases and J lost 4 bases. This CDR3 has 14 residues. CDR1 and CDR2 from the germline V gene are MGHRA and YSYEKL. The CDR3 nucleotides are TGCGCCAGCCGAGGGACAGGGGTCACCGGGGAGCTGTTTTTT. Translated, it gives CASRGTGVTGELFF.

To note about this clonotype: This could be a read error, since a much larger clone is one nucleotide away. V and J are TRBV3-1 and TRBJ1-2, with a tentative D call TRBD1 (5 bases). Germline V gene data show CDR1 as LGHDT and CDR2 as YNNKEL (reference sequence). This CDR3 is 13 amino acids long. The CDR3 protein is CTSSPTANYGYTF. The DNA of the CDR3 is TGTACCAGCAGCCCGACAGCTAACTATGGCTACACCTTC.

This CDR3 is CASSRGGVRELFF. In nucleotides, the CDR3 is TGTGCCAGTTCCCGGGGTGGTGTAAGGGAGCTGTTTTTT. This sequence joins TRBV6-1 and TRBJ2-2, with D possibly TRBD2 on 5 matching bases. V lost 9 bases and J lost 9, with 17 bases in between. This CDR3 is 13 amino acids long. CDR1 is MNHNS, CDR2 SASEGT, per germline.

The genes are TRBV6-5 and TRBJ1-2, with TRBD1 as a possible D gene (5 bases). This CDR3 has 17 residues. The germline V gene has CDR1 MNHEY and CDR2 SVGAGI. Trimming pared 4 bases from V and 6 bases from J, leaving 24 bases between. The CDR3 region has the DNA TGTGCCAGCAGTTCTAATGAAATAAGGGGTCCCTGGGATGGCTACACCTTC. Its protein product is CASSSNEIRGPWDGYTF.

This chain joins TRBV21-1 and TRBJ2-7; TRBD1, the table's D call, was not compared with the DNA. TRBV21-1 counts as a pseudogene. CDR3 length: 15 residues. This CDR3 is CASSKMAGAYYEQYF. The CDR3 region has the DNA TGTGCCAGCAGCAAAATGGCAGGGGCTTACTACGAGCAGTACTTC.

The chain is built from TRBV20-1 and TRBJ1-5; the D gene is possibly TRBD1 (6 bases). Looked up from germline, CDR1 is DFQATT and CDR2 is SNEGSKA (reference sequence). The CDR3 extends over 13 amino acids. The V end lost 2 bases, the J end lost 2 bases, and 7 bases lay between the germline ends. The CDR3 DNA follows: TGCAGTGCTAGATGGACAGGCAATCAGCCCCAGCATTTT. It codes for CSARWTGNQPQHF.

This clonotype was detected only a few times. The chain joins TRBV4-2 to TRBJ1-6; D is unclear. CDR1 is LGHNA, CDR2 YNFKEQ, per germline. V lost 1 base and J lost 0, with 7 bases in between. This CDR3 has 16 amino acids. Here the CDR3 DNA reads TGTGCCAGCAGCCAAGGCGGCGGCTCCTATAATTCACCCCTCCACTTT. Translation: CASSQGGGSYNSPLHF.

This clonotype was counted a few times. V usage is TRBV6-6 and J usage is TRBJ2-3, with a possible D match to TRBD2 (6 bases). The V gene lost 10 bases and the J gene lost 7 bases, with 18 bases spanning the gap. The CDR3 sequence is 13 residues long. Germline assignment: CDR1 MNHNY and CDR2 SVGAGI (reference sequence). CDR3 DNA: TGTGCCACCCTGTCCGGGAGACGAAATACGCAGTATTTT. As protein: CATLSGRRNTQYF.

This chain joins TRBV5-1 and TRBJ2-7; D is unclear. CDR3 length: 11 residues. Looked up from germline, CDR1 is SGHRS and CDR2 is YFSETQ. V gave up 1 base and J gave up 6 bases, with 5 bases separating them. CDR3 coding DNA: TGCGCCAGCAGCTTGTGGTCCGAGCAGTACTTC. It yields the protein CASSLWSEQYF.

A remark on this clonotype: A much larger clone is a single base away; this may be a read error. This chain connects TRBV4-3 to TRBJ1-2, with 7 bases lining up with TRBD1. Germline loops: CDR1 LGHNA, CDR2 YSLEER. CDR3 size: 15 residues. J gave up 7 bases and V 0 bases, and 8 bases lay outside the gene matches. CDR3 in amino acids: CASSQDSGGEGGYTF. CDR3 nucleotide sequence: TGCGCCAGCAGCCAAGATTCAGGGGGGGAGGGTGGCTACACCTTC.

This clonotype was counted ten times or more. The chain has TRBV20-1 and TRBJ2-1; D remains unclear. The CDR3 covers 10 residues. The germline CDR1 and CDR2 sequences are DFQATT and SNEGSKA (reference sequence). Between the trimmed V and J ends, which lost 1 base and 12 bases, there was a span of 7 bases. CDR3 in amino acids: CSARVVGQFF. The CDR3 region has the DNA TGCAGTGCTAGAGTAGTGGGGCAGTTCTTC.